There are a few counts of the clone carrying this T cell receptor beta chain. CDR1 SGDLS and CDR2 YYNGEE come from the germline V gene. The CDR3 consists of 15 residues. Trimming removed 3 bases from V and 10 bases from J; junction bases left unmatched: 12. Sequencing was performed with immunoSEQ multiplex PCR; in TCRdb, only in-frame clones are kept and a portion is missing. The table records 20,000 to 25,000 clones, roughly 88% of them present only once. Researchers took blood at baseline, on cycle 4 day 1, and on cycle 7 day 1. This sample is part of a study of OX40 agonist ivuxolimab in advanced cancers. Looking at the study overall: Patients received the agonistic anti-OX40 (CD134) antibody ivuxolimab. Enrollees could have had prior anti-PD-1, anti-PD-L1 or anti-CTLA-4 therapy, which more than 30% had received.

Specimen: CD4+ or CD8+ T cells sorted from blood, collected in a trial of the OX40 agonist ivuxolimab. This TCR was sampled from an adult with an advanced solid tumor such as melanoma, head and neck, liver or kidney cancer. The chain is built from TRBV9 and TRBJ2-1; 8 bases fit TRBD2. CDR3 sequence: CASSEGSGDLGEQFF. The CDR3 bases are TGTGCCAGCAGCGAGGGTAGCGGGGACCTGGGGGAGCAGTTCTTC.